These 30 T cell receptor beta chains came from one sample sequenced in a study of T cells in Graves' hyperthyroidism and ophthalmopathy. Amplification targeted TCR beta CDR3 regions from RNA transcripts. First-round RT-PCR targeting the TCR CDR3 was performed with the HTBI primer set. TCRdb independently ran MiXCR on the multiplex PCR reads; one entry per CDR3 protein. The sample has hundreds of thousands of distinct CDR3 sequences, approximately 25% seen once. The sample consisted of blood. The receptors originated from a middle-aged man with Graves' hyperthyroidism.

This clonotype was observed a few times. This may be a read error, as it is one base from a much larger clone. This sequence joins TRBV11-2 and TRBJ2-7; TRBD2 might be the D (6 bases). V lost 7 bases, J lost 5 bases, and 21 bases lay in between. The length of the CDR3 is 15 residues. The germline gives CDR1 SGHAT, CDR2 FQNNGV. In DNA form, the CDR3 reads TGTGCCAGCACCCCCCTTAACGGGAGTTACGACGAGCAGTACTTC. This sequence encodes CASTPLNGSYDEQYF.

The rearrangement joins TRBV27 to TRBJ1-2, with D possibly matching TRBD1 (5 bases). With 0 bases removed from V and 1 base from J, the gap between germline ends came to 12 bases. Germline V CDR1 and CDR2: MNHEY, SMNVEV (reference sequence). The CDR3 contains 16 residues. The CDR3 here is CASSLSIDRLNYGYTF. CDR3 in DNA: TGTGCCAGCAGTTTATCGATTGACAGACTTAACTATGGCTACACCTTC.

The chain joins TRBV12-3 or TRBV12-4 to TRBJ1-6, with D unclear. The ends were cut back, 4 bases at V and 10 bases at J, with 14 bases in the middle. This CDR3 has 14 amino acids. CDR3 in amino acids: CASSSRASESPLHF. The CDR3 DNA is TGTGCCAGCAGTTCCCGGGCCTCGGAATCACCCCTCCACTTT.

This clonotype was detected a few times. V gene TRBV3-1 combines with J gene TRBJ1-1, with 8 bases that match TRBD1. This CDR3 region has 12 residues. V gave up 4 bases and J gave up 9 bases; unmatched junction bases: 4. Looked up from germline, CDR1 is LGHDT and CDR2 is YNNKEL (reference sequence). DNA of the CDR3: TGTGCCAGCAGCCGGGGACAGGCGCAAGCTTTCTTT. It specifies CASSRGQAQAFF.

The CDR3 is CASSQRRQGQETQYF. In nucleotides, the CDR3 is TGTGCCAGCAGCCAACGACGACAGGGCCAAGAGACCCAGTACTTC. The rearrangement joins TRBV3-1 to TRBJ2-5; 7 positions match TRBD1. CDR3 length: 15 amino acids. Germline V gene data show CDR1 as LGHDT and CDR2 as YNNKEL (reference sequence). V was clipped by 2 bases and J by 1 base; unmatched bases: 4.

The chain has TRBV9 and TRBJ1-6; D remains ambiguous. V was trimmed by 7 bases and J by 13 bases, leaving 12 bases between them. The CDR3 covers 11 residues. Per germline, CDR1 SGDLS and CDR2 YYNGEE. CDR3 coding DNA: TGTGCCAGCTCCACCCCTGCCCCCCTCCACTTT. This translates into CASSTPAPLHF.

The chain has TRBV20-1 and TRBJ2-1; D is perhaps TRBD1 (6 bases). Trimming took 7 bases from V and 3 from J, leaving 10 bases between them. The germline V gene has CDR1 DFQATT and CDR2 SNEGSKA (reference sequence). The CDR3 covers 12 residues. The chain's CDR3 is CSGTVDYNEQFF. CDR3 in DNA: TGCAGTGGGACAGTGGACTACAATGAGCAGTTCTTC.

This clonotype was found many times. The V gene is TRBV11-2, the J gene TRBJ2-7; TRBD1 might be the D (5 bases). Deletions cut 5 bases from V and 2 bases from J, with 7 bases between. CDR3 length: 12 amino acids. Germline V gives CDR1 SGHAT, CDR2 FQNNGV. The CDR3 DNA sequence: TGTGCCAGCAGCCCAGGGACCTACGAGCAGTACTTC. Encoded protein: CASSPGTYEQYF.

In its sample, this clonotype was seen a few times. The chain recombines TRBV3-1 with TRBJ2-3; 9 nucleotides line up with TRBD2. CDR3 length: 19 residues. The V gene end was trimmed by 3 bases and the J gene end by 0 bases; junction bases not matched to a gene: 13. CDR1 is LGHDT and CDR2 is YNNKEL in the germline V gene (reference sequence). The CDR3 loop reads CASSQDLAGVLSSTDTQYF. CDR3 DNA sequence: TGTGCCAGCAGCCAGGATTTAGCGGGAGTCCTCTCTAGCACAGATACGCAGTATTTT.

In its sample, this clonotype was seen a few times. The V and J genes are TRBV5-8 and TRBJ1-1; 7 positions agree with TRBD1. CDR3 length equals 17 residues. Germline V gives CDR1 SGHTS, CDR2 YDEGEE. The J segment lost 4 bases and the V segment lost 5 bases, leaving 17 bases of the junction unmatched. CDR3 DNA: TGTGCCAGCAGATTTGAGGTAACAGGGGATCTCGGCACTGAAGCTTTCTTT. Protein: CASRFEVTGDLGTEAFF.

The V call is TRBV5-6, the J call TRBJ2-7; D tentatively reads TRBD1 or TRBD2 (5 bases each). Germline CDR1 and CDR2: SGHDT and YYEEEE. This CDR3 region has 15 residues. V shed 3 bases and J shed 2 bases, with 15 bases lying between them. The DNA for the CDR3 is TGTGCCAGCAGCTGGGGGTCTGGTAAAACCTACGAGCAGTACTTC. Encoded protein: CASSWGSGKTYEQYF.

The V and J genes are TRBV9 and TRBJ1-1; D ambiguous. The CDR3 is 15 residues long. The V end was cut by 3 bases, the J end by 3 bases, with 15 bases between. Per the germline V gene, CDR1 is SGDLS and CDR2 is YYNGEE. The CDR3 region has the DNA TGTGCCAGCAGCGCCCGAGGCCGGGTCGACACTGAAGCTTTCTTT. Translating gives CASSARGRVDTEAFF. The whole variable domain, remainder taken from reference TRBV9 and TRBJ1-1, is DSGVTQTPKHLITATGQRVTLRCSPRSGDLSVYWYQQSLDQGLQFLIQYYNGEERAKGNILERFSAQQFPDLHSELNLSSLELGDSALYFCASSARGRVDTEAFFGQGTRLTVV.

The rearrangement uses TRBV2 and TRBJ2-4, with D possibly TRBD2 on 6 matching bases. This CDR3 has 19 amino acids. Per the germline V gene, CDR1 is SNHLY and CDR2 is FYNNEI. V was pared by 8 bases and J by 0 bases, with 26 bases between. CDR3 protein: CASGVPGAAGSLAKNIQYF. In nucleotides, the CDR3 is TGTGCCAGCGGGGTCCCGGGAGCGGCCGGTTCCCTAGCCAAAAACATTCAGTACTTC.

The genes are TRBV24-1 and TRBJ1-2; 9 bases agree with TRBD1. This CDR3 spans 15 amino acids. Per germline, CDR1 KGHDR and CDR2 SFDVKD. With V trimmed by 4 bases and J by 2 bases, 4 bases remained unmatched. The CDR3 protein is CATSDPGQGNYGYTF. DNA of the CDR3: TGTGCCACCAGTGACCCTGGACAGGGGAACTATGGCTACACCTTC.

V and J are TRBV9 and TRBJ2-5; D remains ambiguous. Trimming left V 4 bases short and J 0 bases short, with 10 bases between. The CDR3 is 14 amino acids. Germline CDR1 is SGDLS and CDR2 is YYNGEE. The CDR3 spells CASSPTTNQETQYF. The CDR3 DNA reads as TGTGCCAGCAGCCCTACTACCAACCAAGAGACCCAGTACTTC.

This clonotype has just a few counts. V usage is TRBV6-1 and J usage is TRBJ2-7; D gene uncertain. Trimming took 4 bases from V and 1 from J, leaving 17 bases between them. In germline, CDR1 is MNHNS, CDR2 SASEGT. CDR3 length: 16 residues. The CDR3 here is CASSVGGVWASYEQYF. As DNA, the CDR3 is TGTGCCAGCAGTGTTGGTGGAGTTTGGGCATCCTACGAGCAGTACTTC.

This clonotype was recorded many times. This rearrangement joins TRBV5-8 to TRBJ1-1, with D perhaps TRBD1 (5 bases). The CDR3 spans 14 residues. The germline V gene encodes CDR1 SGHTS and CDR2 YDEGEE. Trimming took 4 bases from V and 0 from J, leaving 10 bases between them. DNA for the CDR3: TGTGCCAGCAGCCGAGGGGCTTTGAACACTGAAGCTTTCTTT. Its translation: CASSRGALNTEAFF.

The chain is built from TRBV5-1 and TRBJ2-5; the D gene is possibly TRBD2 (6 bases). Germline loops: CDR1 SGHRS, CDR2 YFSETQ. CDR3 length: 14 amino acids. The germline V and J ends were trimmed by 0 bases and 3 bases, with 9 bases remaining between them. CDR3 DNA sequence: TGCGCCAGCAGCTTGGCGGCGGGAAAAGAGACCCAGTACTTC. It encodes CASSLAAGKETQYF.

V usage is TRBV28 and J usage is TRBJ2-3, with TRBD2 matching 14 bases. Looked up from germline, CDR1 is MDHEN and CDR2 is SYDVKM. The CDR3 is 17 amino acids. V shed 6 bases, J shed 1 base, and the junction held 6 bases outside the gene matches. The CDR3 loop is CASRRTGLAGGTDTQYF. As DNA, the CDR3 is TGTGCCAGCAGACGGACGGGACTAGCGGGGGGCACAGATACGCAGTATTTT.

In its sample, this clonotype was seen a few times. J is TRBJ2-7 and V is TRBV29-1, with D tentatively TRBD2 (6 bases). Germline V gene lookup returns CDR1 SQVTM and CDR2 ANQGSEA. The CDR3 loop spans 13 amino acids. V was clipped by 2 bases and J by 4 bases, with 12 bases between them. Written as DNA, the CDR3 is TGCAGCGTTGAACCCGCCGGGGGATACGAGCAGTACTTC. It is translated as CSVEPAGGYEQYF.

This clonotype was detected a few times. CDR3 sequence: CASSQSLTEAFF. The CDR3 nucleotides are TGTGCCAGCAGCCAATCCCTCACTGAAGCTTTCTTT. J is TRBJ1-1 and V is TRBV16; D is unresolved. Per the germline V gene, CDR1 is KGHSY and CDR2 is FQNENV. Trimming shortened V by 0 bases and J by 4 bases, and 3 bases separated the two germline ends. The CDR3 totals 12 residues.

J is TRBJ2-7 and V is TRBV7-6; 16 bases are a match to TRBD2. The CDR3 covers 18 residues. The trim removed 1 base at V and 0 bases at J, leaving 3 bases unmatched. Per germline, CDR1 SGHVS and CDR2 FNYEAQ. The CDR3 region is CASSLEGTSGRASYEQYF. Written as DNA, the CDR3 is TGTGCCAGCAGCTTAGAAGGGACTAGCGGGAGGGCCTCCTACGAGCAGTACTTC.

The chain combines TRBV6-5 with TRBJ2-1, with D possibly matching TRBD2 (7 bases). The CDR3 length is 14 residues. CDR1 is MNHEY and CDR2 is SVGAGI in the germline V gene. V was shortened by 2 bases and J by 7 bases, with 12 bases between the two germline ends. This chain's CDR3 is CASSYQAGQNEQFF. Written as DNA, the CDR3 is TGTGCCAGCAGTTACCAAGCGGGACAAAATGAGCAGTTCTTC.

This clonotype was seen ten or more times. The gene calls are TRBV11-2 and TRBJ2-1; D not resolved. The CDR3 runs 11 residues. Germline CDR1 and CDR2: SGHAT and FQNNGV. Trimming cost V 3 bases and J 9 bases, with 6 bases left between them. In DNA form, the CDR3 reads TGTGCCAGCAGCTTTTCGGGTGAGCAGTTCTTC. Amino acids: CASSFSGEQFF.

The chain has TRBV20-1 and TRBJ2-1; D gene unclear. Trimming took off 6 bases at V and 4 bases at J, with 16 bases between the two ends. The CDR3 length is 14 residues. Germline V gene sequence: CDR1 DFQATT, CDR2 SNEGSKA (reference sequence). CDR3 nucleotide sequence: TGCAGTGCAGTGGGCCCCCTACCATACAATGAGCAGTTCTTC. Encoded protein: CSAVGPLPYNEQFF.

This clonotype was counted many times. The chain joins TRBV2 to TRBJ2-7, with 10 bases lining up with TRBD2. Germline assignment: CDR1 SNHLY and CDR2 FYNNEI. After removal of 7 bases from V and 5 bases from J, the junction contained 5 bases not matched to a gene. The CDR3 is made up of 13 amino acids. In DNA, the CDR3 is TGTGCCAGCACTAGCGGGAGTCGCGACGAGCAGTACTTC. Its translation: CASTSGSRDEQYF.

This clonotype was recorded a few times. The rearrangement links TRBV14 to TRBJ2-1; tentative D call: TRBD2 (5 bases). This CDR3 has 15 residues. V lost 0 bases to trimming and J lost 9 bases, with 15 bases between them. Germline V CDR1 and CDR2: SGHDN, FVKESK. For the CDR3, the DNA is TGTGCCAGCAGCCAAGATGGCGTGAGGGCTGGTGAGCAGTTCTTC. Its translation: CASSQDGVRAGEQFF.

In its sample, this clonotype was seen many times. The V gene is TRBV7-2, the J gene TRBJ2-5, with no clear D. CDR1 SGHTA and CDR2 FQGNSA come from the germline V gene. The CDR3 loop spans 13 amino acids. V lost 5 bases and J lost 2, with 9 bases in between. CDR3 loop: CASSVQIQETQYF. DNA for the CDR3: TGTGCCAGCAGCGTCCAGATACAAGAGACCCAGTACTTC. Supplemented by reference TRBV7-2 and TRBJ2-5, the full variable domain reads GAGVSQSPSNKVTEKGKDVELRCDPISGHTALYWYRQSLGQGLEFLIYFQGNSAPDKSGLPSDRFSAERTGGSVSTLTIQRTQQEDSAVYLCASSVQIQETQYFGPGTRLLVL.

This clonotype was counted only a few times. The genes are TRBV7-2 and TRBJ2-3, with D unresolved. From germline, CDR1 is SGHTA and CDR2 FQGNSA. CDR3 length: 11 residues. Trimming took 2 bases from V and 10 from J, leaving 7 bases between them. The CDR3: CASSLSASQYF. For the CDR3, the DNA is TGTGCCAGCAGCTTATCAGCGTCGCAGTATTTT. Full variable domain (outside the CDR3, taken from reference TRBV7-2 and TRBJ2-3): GAGVSQSPSNKVTEKGKDVELRCDPISGHTALYWYRQSLGQGLEFLIYFQGNSAPDKSGLPSDRFSAERTGGSVSTLTIQRTQQEDSAVYLCASSLSASQYFGPGTRLTVL.

In this sample, this clonotype turned up a few times. The genes are TRBV3-1 and TRBJ2-1; tentative D call: TRBD2 (6 bases). The CDR3 consists of 15 residues. The ends were cut back, 4 bases at V and 7 bases at J, with 17 bases in the middle. Germline values: CDR1 LGHDT, CDR2 YNNKEL (reference sequence). The CDR3 region has the DNA TGTGCCAGCAGCCCTACTAACGGGAGCGGTAATGAGCAGTTCTTC. Residues: CASSPTNGSGNEQFF.